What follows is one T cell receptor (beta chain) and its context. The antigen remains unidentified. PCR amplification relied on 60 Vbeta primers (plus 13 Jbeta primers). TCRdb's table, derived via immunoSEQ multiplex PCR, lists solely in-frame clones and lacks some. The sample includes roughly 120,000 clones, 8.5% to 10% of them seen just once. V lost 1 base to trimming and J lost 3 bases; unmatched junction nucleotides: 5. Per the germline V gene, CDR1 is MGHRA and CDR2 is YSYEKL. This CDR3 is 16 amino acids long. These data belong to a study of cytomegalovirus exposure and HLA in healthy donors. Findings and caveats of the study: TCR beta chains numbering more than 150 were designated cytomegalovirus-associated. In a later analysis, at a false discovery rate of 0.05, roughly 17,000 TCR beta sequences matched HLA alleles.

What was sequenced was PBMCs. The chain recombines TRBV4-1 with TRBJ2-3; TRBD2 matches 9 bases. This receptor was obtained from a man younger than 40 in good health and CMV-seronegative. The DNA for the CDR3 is TGCGCCAGCAGCCAAGGGCGGGGGGGCCAGACAGATACGCAGTATTTT. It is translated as CASSQGRGGQTDTQYF.